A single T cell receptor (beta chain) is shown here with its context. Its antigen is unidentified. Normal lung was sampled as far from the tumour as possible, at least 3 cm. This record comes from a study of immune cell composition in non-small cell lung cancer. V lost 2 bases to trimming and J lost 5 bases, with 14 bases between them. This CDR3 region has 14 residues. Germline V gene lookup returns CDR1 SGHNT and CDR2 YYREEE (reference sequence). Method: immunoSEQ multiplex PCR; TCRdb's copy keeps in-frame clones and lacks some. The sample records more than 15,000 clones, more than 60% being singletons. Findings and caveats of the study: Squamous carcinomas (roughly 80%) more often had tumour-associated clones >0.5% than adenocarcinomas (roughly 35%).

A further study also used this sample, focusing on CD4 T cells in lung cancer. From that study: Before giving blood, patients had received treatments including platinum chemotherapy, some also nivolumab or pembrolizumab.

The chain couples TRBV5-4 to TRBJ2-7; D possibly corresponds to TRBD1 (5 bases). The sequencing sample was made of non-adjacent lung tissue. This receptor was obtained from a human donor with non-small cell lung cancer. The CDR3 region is CASSLGGGAHEQYF. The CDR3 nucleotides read TGTGCCAGCAGCTTAGGCGGTGGGGCCCACGAGCAGTACTTC.